This is a list of T cell receptor beta chains from one sample in a study of beta chain features in type 1 diabetes. Only in-frame clones appear in the TCRdb table, and some are missing; sequencing was by immunoSEQ multiplex PCR. The profile shows around 400,000 clones, over 13% of them singletons. Sequenced material: naive CD4+ T cells from blood. These receptor sequences come from a woman aged 18 to 35 in good health. Each CDR3 is given with its conserved first and last residue. Fields, in order: V gene, J gene, D gene, clone size, CDR3 protein, CDR3 DNA. A D gene is named only where the DNA matches it firmly. Size is stated for part of the rows, as once, few or many counts, or as a class when the clone is expanded.

TRBV4-1,TRBJ2-7,TRBD1,few,CASSLILRGTGSTGSYEQYF,TGCGCCAGCAGCCTCATATTGAGGGGGACAGGGAGTACGGGTTCCTACGAGCAGTACTTC
TRBV29-1,TRBJ2-2,TRBD1,.,CSVEGDRGSGELFF,TGCAGCGTTGAAGGGGACAGGGGGTCCGGGGAGCTGTTTTTT
TRBV9,TRBJ2-3,TRBD2,few,CASSPRLATDTQYF,TGTGCCAGCAGCCCTAGACTAGCGACAGATACGCAGTATTTT
TRBV30,TRBJ2-3,.,few,CAWSPTDTQYF,TGTGCCTGGAGTCCGACAGATACGCAGTATTTT
TRBV27,TRBJ1-2,TRBD1,.,CASSGRTGNGYTF,TGTGCCAGCAGTGGTAGGACAGGGAACGGCTACACCTTC
TRBV30,TRBJ1-4,TRBD1,.,CAWSPGTGVEKLFF,TGTGCCTGGAGTCCCGGGACAGGGGTTGAAAAACTGTTTTTT
TRBV19,TRBJ2-5,TRBD1,.,CASSIGPGTGYQETQYF,TGTGCCAGTAGTATAGGACCCGGGACAGGGTACCAAGAGACCCAGTACTTC
TRBV5-1,TRBJ2-3,TRBD1,.,CASSWTGVDTQYF,TGCGCCAGCAGCTGGACAGGCGTAGATACGCAGTATTTT
TRBV28,TRBJ2-1,TRBD1,few,CATHSTGTAYNEQFF,TGTGCCACCCATTCGACCGGGACAGCGTACAATGAGCAGTTCTTC
TRBV6-1,TRBJ1-1,.,few,CASSERGGTEAFF,TGTGCCAGCAGTGAAAGGGGCGGCACTGAAGCTTTCTTT
TRBV29-1,TRBJ2-1,.,.,CSVEDRQVRLNEQFF,TGCAGCGTTGAAGATAGACAGGTCCGATTAAATGAGCAGTTCTTC
TRBV2,TRBJ2-1,TRBD1,.,CASRVGQTYNEQFF,TGTGCCAGCAGGGTGGGACAGACCTACAATGAGCAGTTCTTC
TRBV25-1,TRBJ1-4,.,.,CASSESAHTIGEKLFF,TGTGCCAGCAGTGAATCTGCCCATACGATCGGGGAAAAACTGTTTTTT
TRBV9,TRBJ2-3,TRBD2,few,CASSPRGGGTPDTQYF,TGTGCCAGCAGCCCCCGGGGGGGAGGGACCCCAGATACGCAGTATTTT
TRBV29-1,TRBJ2-7,.,few,CSGRDSPGEQYF,TGCAGCGGGCGGGACAGCCCGGGCGAGCAGTACTTC
TRBV9,TRBJ2-1,.,few,CASSMTTSRGSNEQFF,TGTGCCAGCAGCATGACCACTAGCCGCGGAAGCAATGAGCAGTTCTTC
TRBV6-5,TRBJ2-3,TRBD1,.,CASSRTGTTQYF,TGTGCCAGCAGCCGGACAGGGACCACGCAGTATTTT
TRBV5-6,TRBJ2-1,.,.,CASSFTSRPPYNEQFF,TGTGCCAGCAGCTTCACGTCGCGGCCCCCGTACAATGAGCAGTTCTTC
TRBV4-3,TRBJ1-1,.,once,CASSRTGTEAFF,TGCGCCAGCAGCCGAACGGGCACTGAAGCTTTCTTT
TRBV5-1,TRBJ2-7,TRBD1,.,CASSRDRDYEQYF,TGCGCCAGCAGCCGCGACAGGGACTACGAGCAGTACTTC
TRBV27,TRBJ2-1,TRBD2,.,CASSSLAGANHNEQFF,TGTGCCAGCAGTAGTCTAGCGGGAGCAAATCACAATGAGCAGTTCTTC
TRBV29-1,TRBJ2-1,.,.,CSALPPAGRYNEQFF,TGCAGCGCACTCCCCCCAGCGGGCCGATACAATGAGCAGTTCTTC
TRBV2,TRBJ2-3,TRBD2,.,CASRKQGLASDTQYF,TGTGCCAGCAGGAAGCAGGGACTAGCTTCAGATACGCAGTATTTT
TRBV18,TRBJ2-7,TRBD1,.,CASSPDREQYF,TGTGCCAGCTCACCGGACAGGGAGCAGTACTTC
TRBV18,TRBJ2-7,.,few,CASSPPSSRGRYEQYF,TGTGCCAGCTCACCACCCTCAAGCAGGGGAAGGTACGAGCAGTACTTC
TRBV18,TRBJ1-1,TRBD1,.,CASSPLDRGNTEAFF,TGTGCCAGCTCACCCCTGGACAGGGGGAACACTGAAGCTTTCTTT
TRBV9,TRBJ2-5,.,few,CASSVAGAARQETQYF,TGTGCCAGCAGCGTGGCAGGGGCCGCCCGGCAAGAGACCCAGTACTTC
TRBV7-2,TRBJ2-5,.,few,CASRKRASDQETQYF,TGTGCCAGCAGAAAACGGGCTAGCGACCAAGAGACCCAGTACTTC
TRBV27,TRBJ2-3,.,few,CASSTTTGPDTQYF,TGTGCCAGCAGTACTACAACAGGGCCAGATACGCAGTATTTT
TRBV18,TRBJ2-2,.,few,CASSPVATNTGELFF,TGTGCCAGCTCACCAGTAGCGACGAACACCGGGGAGCTGTTTTTT
TRBV27,TRBJ2-7,TRBD1,few,CASSPDQTGAYEQYF,TGTGCCAGCAGTCCTGATCAGACAGGGGCCTACGAGCAGTACTTC
TRBV27,TRBJ2-4,TRBD1,few,CASSLGQGAGRAKNIQYF,TGTGCCAGCAGTTTAGGGCAGGGGGCGGGAAGGGCCAAAAACATTCAGTACTTC
TRBV7-2,TRBJ2-1,TRBD2,.,CASSVAGGRNEQFF,TGTGCCAGCAGTGTAGCGGGAGGGCGCAATGAGCAGTTCTTC
TRBV7-2,TRBJ2-3,TRBD2,.,CASSRTSGSTDTQYF,TGTGCCAGCAGCCGGACTAGCGGAAGCACAGATACGCAGTATTTT
TRBV18,TRBJ2-7,.,.,CASSPPGRPYEQYF,TGTGCCAGCTCACCACCGGGCAGACCCTACGAGCAGTACTTC
TRBV30,TRBJ2-5,.,.,CAWSRDFQETQYF,TGTGCCTGGAGCAGGGACTTCCAAGAGACCCAGTACTTC
TRBV28,TRBJ2-1,TRBD2,few,CASLAGERREQFF,TGTGCCAGCTTAGCGGGAGAACGTCGGGAGCAGTTCTTC
TRBV19,TRBJ1-5,.,.,CARGGPRTDADQPQHF,TGTGCCAGGGGGGGTCCGCGAACAGACGCTGATCAGCCCCAGCATTTT
TRBV6-5,TRBJ2-7,.,few,CASARRVSYEQYF,TGTGCCAGCGCCAGGAGGGTCTCCTACGAGCAGTACTTC
TRBV7-8,TRBJ2-7,TRBD1,few,CASSLRTGALEQYF,TGTGCCAGCAGCTTACGGACAGGGGCTCTCGAGCAGTACTTC
TRBV6-6,TRBJ2-3,TRBD1,few,CASSYSSDRGHDTQYF,TGTGCCAGCAGTTACTCTTCGGACAGGGGGCATGATACGCAGTATTTT
TRBV7-2,TRBJ2-7,.,.,CASSLAAGITTYEQYF,TGTGCCAGCAGCTTAGCCGCCGGGATAACGACCTACGAGCAGTACTTC
TRBV29-1,TRBJ2-3,TRBD2,few,CSVGSTSGSVADTQYF,TGCAGCGTTGGATCTACTAGCGGGAGTGTAGCAGATACGCAGTATTTT
TRBV11-2,TRBJ2-5,TRBD2,few,CASSFSGMETQYF,TGTGCCAGCAGCTTTAGCGGGATGGAGACCCAGTACTTC
TRBV5-1,TRBJ1-1,.,.,CASSLRGNTEAFF,TGCGCCAGCAGCTTGAGGGGGAACACTGAAGCTTTCTTT